These T cell receptor beta chains were read from a single sample in a study of blood T cells in healthy people across ages. TCRdb reprocessed the 5' RACE reads with MiXCR, giving one entry per CDR3 protein. Of about 800,000 distinct CDR3 sequences listed, about three fifths are singletons. Material for sequencing was blood. These receptors originate from a man in his thirties or forties in good health. The conserved cysteine and the conserved F or W are not part of the CDR3 here.

v_call cdr3_aa
TRBV6-5 ASSCSRTGSDYT
TRBV7-2 ASSLQHQETQY
TRBV28 ASSPRTDYYGYT
TRBV25-1 ASSEWGGASEYEQY
TRBV29-1 SVEDPRIAGGYNEQF
TRBV12-3/TRBV12-4 ASSLINNEQF
TRBV6-6 ASSYARTGILAEAF
TRBV11-2 ASSLWQNEQY
TRBV21-1 ASSKVGIEPQH
TRBV7-2 ASSLLWGAEVYNEQF
TRBV4-2 ASSQDSTSGGSTDTQY
TRBV5-1 ASSLLAGTQETQY
TRBV5-6 ASSWGAGQNTEAF
TRBV6-2/TRBV6-3 ASSGSIGAETQY
TRBV7-2 ASSLSGREETQY
TRBV7-2 ASSPRGGGDYGYT
TRBV9 ASSASSGNEQY
TRBV6-5 ASSYDRRGTSSYNEQF
TRBV4-2 ASSQDTLGEQY
TRBV11-2 ASSRRRGGTNNEQF
TRBV3-1 ASSQGHYNEQF
TRBV7-9 ASSVLGGEGETQY
TRBV7-3 ASTRNPGGELF
TRBV20-1 SARSGANYGYT
TRBV20-1 SARLARGNQETQY
TRBV15 ATSKGNPYEQY
TRBV5-1 ASSLASRSGTQETQY
TRBV20-1 SARDPYNTEAF
TRBV20-1 SAREGGREQY
TRBV29-1 SHSGEASRQF
TRBV7-3 ASSPPTAYEQY
TRBV29-1 SVGMGPLSSYEQY
TRBV20-1 SARAPSGTGSTDTQY
TRBV15 ATSSGGGKDYNEQF
TRBV28 ASRAGTSGISYEQY
TRBV4-3 ASSQEAQAFQETQY
TRBV20-1 SAVGRPSTDTQY
TRBV3-1 ASAGGTGNEQF
TRBV20-1 SARDRARENEQF
TRBV20-1 SARSSYRAGFEKLF
TRBV7-9 ASSYYGRRKDEKLF
TRBV28 ASSKDRSPKNIQY
TRBV5-6 ASSYTGTGVEGYT
TRBV28 ASSGPGLAPLIYNEQF
TRBV10-3 AISESASGGTDTQY
TRBV6-6 ASSPRSTGNSYEQY
TRBV7-2 ASSLARTGEQY
TRBV9 ASSVGSLAKNIQY
TRBV11-2 ASSSIVARRETQY
TRBV6-2/TRBV6-3 ASSRSGGSYNEQF